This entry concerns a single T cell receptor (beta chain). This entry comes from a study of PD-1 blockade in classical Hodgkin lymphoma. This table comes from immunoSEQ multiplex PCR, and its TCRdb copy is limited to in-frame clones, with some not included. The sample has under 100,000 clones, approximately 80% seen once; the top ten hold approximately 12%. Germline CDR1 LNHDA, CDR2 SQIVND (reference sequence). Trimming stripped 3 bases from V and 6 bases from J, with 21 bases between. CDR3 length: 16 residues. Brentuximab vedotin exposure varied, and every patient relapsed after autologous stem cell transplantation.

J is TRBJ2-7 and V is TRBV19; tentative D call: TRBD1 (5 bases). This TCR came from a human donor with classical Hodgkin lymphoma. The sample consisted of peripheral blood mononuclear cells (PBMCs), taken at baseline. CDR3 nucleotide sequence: TGTGCCAGTAGTATGCTGCCCCCAGGACAAGGCTCCGAGCAGTACTTC. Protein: CASSMLPPGQGSEQYF.